This is a list of T cell receptor beta chains from one sample in a study of immune evolution from preneoplasia to lung adenocarcinoma. Libraries were prepared by immunoSEQ multiplex PCR; TCRdb keeps only in-frame clonotypes and omits some of them. The data hold about 14,000 clones, with approximately 85% observed a single time. The sequencing sample was made of FFPE lung adenocarcinoma in situ tissue. These receptors all stem from a donor at least 70 years old with lung adenocarcinoma. Each CDR3 is given with its conserved first and last residue. The D gene is left open where the match is weak. The size entry is marked missing in some rows and otherwise reads once, few, many or a size class.

>TRBJ2-1|TRBV19|NA|TRBD2
CASSIVGSGRGEQFF
TGTGCCAGTAGTATAGTAGGTAGCGGGAGGGGTGAGCAGTTCTTC
>TRBJ2-3|TRBV18|few|NA
CASSPVIESTDTQYF
TGTGCCAGCTCACCGGTTATCGAAAGCACAGATACGCAGTATTTT
>TRBJ2-2|TRBV19|NA|TRBD1
CASRTGGSGELFF
TGTGCCAGTAGGACAGGGGGCTCCGGGGAGCTGTTTTTT
>TRBJ2-1|TRBV19|NA|TRBD2
CASSVTLGGSNEQFF
TGTGCCAGTAGTGTCACCCTGGGCGGGAGCAACGAGCAGTTCTTC
>TRBJ2-1|TRBV5-8|NA|TRBD1
CASSSRTGGINEQFF
TGTGCCAGCAGCTCCCGGACAGGGGGCATCAATGAGCAGTTCTTC
>TRBJ1-5|TRBV19|NA|NA
CASSTEDSQHF
TGTGCCAGTAGTACCGAGGACTCCCAGCATTTT
>TRBJ2-1|TRBV5-1|NA|NA
CASSPVRSSYNEQFF
TGCGCCAGCAGCCCCGTCAGGAGCTCCTACAATGAGCAGTTCTTC
>TRBJ2-1|TRBV4-3|NA|NA
CASSQDWGFTTGSDNEQFF
TGCGCCAGCAGCCAAGATTGGGGATTTACTACCGGGTCCGACAATGAGCAGTTCTTC
>TRBJ2-2|TRBV7-3|NA|TRBD2
CASSLGLDTGELFF
TGTGCCAGCAGCTTGGGACTAGACACCGGGGAGCTGTTTTTT
>TRBJ2-2|TRBV19|NA|TRBD1
CASSIPTGGGTGELFF
TGTGCCAGTAGTATCCCGACAGGGGGCGGCACCGGGGAGCTGTTTTTT
>TRBJ2-3|TRBV5-1|NA|TRBD2
CASSFSGSTDTQYF
TGCGCCAGCAGCTTTAGCGGGAGCACAGATACGCAGTATTTT
>TRBJ2-7|TRBV28|NA|NA
CASRQARRGYEQYF
TGTGCCAGTAGGCAAGCGAGAAGGGGCTACGAGCAGTACTTC